This TCR beta chain was recovered during a study of PD-1 blockade in classical Hodgkin lymphoma. TCRdb's copy holds only in-frame clones and misses some; the assay was immunoSEQ multiplex PCR. The top ten clones hold more than 12% of a sample with just over 50,000 clones, 73% of them seen once. Study results and limitations: Reports indicated that newly diagnosed patients had lower baseline TCR diversity than healthy donors did.

Germline CDR1 MNHNY, CDR2 SVGAGI (reference sequence). CDR3 length equals 12 residues. V gave up 8 bases and J gave up 6 bases; unmatched junction bases: 7. With regard to this clone: What it binds is unknown.

In every patient, relapse followed autologous stem cell transplantation, while exposure to brentuximab vedotin differed. V and J are TRBV6-6 and TRBJ2-7, with TRBD2 identical over 7 bases. This clonotype was obtained from a human donor with classical Hodgkin lymphoma. Sample: peripheral blood mononuclear cells (PBMCs), taken before the second cycle of nivolumab. The CDR3 sequence: CASRDGEGEQYF. CDR3 nucleotides: TGTGCCAGCCGGGACGGGGAGGGCGAGCAGTACTTC.